What follows is one T cell receptor (beta chain) and its context. This clonotype was counted ten times or more. Its antigen is unknown. Per-nucleotide qualities are absent, and no much larger clonotype sits a single base away. Sequences SEHNR (CDR1) and FQNEAQ (CDR2) are obtained from the germline V gene (reference sequence). V is pared back by 5 bases and J by 6 bases, with 17 bases lying between the germline termini. The cysteine opens and the phenylalanine closes a CDR3 of 14 amino acids. Kept here is only the CDR3 DNA, which spans 42 bases and is read in frame from base 1. The data derive from a study of CD8 T cells in ankylosing spondylitis (dated 2017 in TCRdb). Concerning the study at large: To find TCR variants linked to disease, the study profiled T cell receptor beta repertoires in ankylosing spondylitis patients and healthy donors. In total, the full study cohort was made up of some 110 healthy donors and about two dozen ankylosing spondylitis patients. Peripheral blood was sampled, and synovial fluid was also collected from ankylosing spondylitis patients. Here is what the overall study found, with its caveats: The disease-linked clones had a CD8+ phenotype and were found at relatively low frequencies in peripheral blood. Some motif variants were previously reported in synovial fluid and blood of reactive arthritis patients, suggesting common disease-initiation mechanisms. The disease-linked clones were reported as significantly enriched in matched synovial fluid samples from ankylosing spondylitis patients. A TCR beta motif made up of several highly homologous amino acid variants appeared to be characteristic of blood from ankylosing spondylitis patients.

TCRdb shows the sequencer as Illumina HiSeq 2500. TCR beta libraries were prepared by quantitative 5'-RACE with molecular barcodes. As for how the authors treated the data: Disease-linked TCR variants were identified with a new computational method built on a probabilistic model of VDJ rearrangement. TCRdb itself trimmed the public reads at Q25 with fastp, ran MiXCR and retained productive beta chains. Each record represents a unique CDR3 protein, reported with the most common genes and DNA among its rows. V and J calls and clone size were set by TCRdb, not the authors. In all, the sample holds fewer than 200,000 distinct CDR3 sequences, and 15% to 20% of those were seen once. The top ten clonotypes cover 3.5% to 5% of the sample.

The clonotype originates from a male donor aged 10-29 years with ankylosing spondylitis or in good health (not recorded which). Donor details come from another sample of the same person, matched by shared clones. The sequenced sample was blood, either unsorted or a sorted T cell fraction (not recorded which). The rearrangement joined TRBV7-9 to TRBJ2-7, with a tentative D call of TRBD1 or TRBD2, each matching 6 bases. The DNA sequence is as follows: TGTGCCAGCAGCAAAAACAGCGAGGGGGGCGAGCAGTACTTC. Its coded protein is CASSKNSEGGEQYF.